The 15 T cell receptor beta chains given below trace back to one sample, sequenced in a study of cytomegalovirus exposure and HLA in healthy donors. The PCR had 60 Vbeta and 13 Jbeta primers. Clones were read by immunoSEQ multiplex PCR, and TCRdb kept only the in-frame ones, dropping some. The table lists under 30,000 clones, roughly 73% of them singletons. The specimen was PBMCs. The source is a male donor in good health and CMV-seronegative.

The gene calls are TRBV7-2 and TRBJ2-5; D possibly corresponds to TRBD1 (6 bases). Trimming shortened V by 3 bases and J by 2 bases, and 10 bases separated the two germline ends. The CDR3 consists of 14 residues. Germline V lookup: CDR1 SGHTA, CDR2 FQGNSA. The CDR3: CASSFSGTQETQYF. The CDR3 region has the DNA TGTGCCAGCAGCTTCTCCGGGACACAAGAGACCCAGTACTTC.

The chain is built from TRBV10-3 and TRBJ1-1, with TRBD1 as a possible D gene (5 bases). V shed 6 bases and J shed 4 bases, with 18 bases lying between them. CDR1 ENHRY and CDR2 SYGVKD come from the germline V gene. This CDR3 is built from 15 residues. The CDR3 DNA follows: TGTGCCATCAGGCCCGGGGCAGGGAGGATCACTGAAGCTTTCTTT. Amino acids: CAIRPGAGRITEAFF.

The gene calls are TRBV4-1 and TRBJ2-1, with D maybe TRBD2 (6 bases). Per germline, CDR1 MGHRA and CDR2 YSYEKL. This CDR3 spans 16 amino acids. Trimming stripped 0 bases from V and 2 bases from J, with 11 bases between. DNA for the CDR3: TGCGCCAGCAGCCAAGATCGGCGGGGAGCCTACAATGAGCAGTTCTTC. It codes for CASSQDRRGAYNEQFF.

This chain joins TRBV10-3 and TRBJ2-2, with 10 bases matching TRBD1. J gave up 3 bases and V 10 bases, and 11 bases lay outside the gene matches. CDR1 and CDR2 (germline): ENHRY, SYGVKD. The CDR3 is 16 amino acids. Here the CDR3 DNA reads TGTGCCACACGGGGAGAGACAGGGGGCCACACCGGGGAGCTGTTTTTT. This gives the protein CATRGETGGHTGELFF.

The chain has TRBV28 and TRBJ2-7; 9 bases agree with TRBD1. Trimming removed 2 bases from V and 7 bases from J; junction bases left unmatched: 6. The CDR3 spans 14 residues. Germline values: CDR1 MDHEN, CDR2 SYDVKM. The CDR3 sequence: CASSLGDRVQEQYF. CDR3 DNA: TGTGCCAGCAGTTTAGGGGACAGGGTTCAGGAGCAGTACTTC.

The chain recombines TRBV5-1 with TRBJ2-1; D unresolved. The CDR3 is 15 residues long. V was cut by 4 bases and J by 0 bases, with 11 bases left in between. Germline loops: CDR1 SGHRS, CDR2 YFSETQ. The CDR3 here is CASSVRLDSYNEQFF. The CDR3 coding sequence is TGCGCCAGCAGCGTGCGGTTAGACTCCTACAATGAGCAGTTCTTC.

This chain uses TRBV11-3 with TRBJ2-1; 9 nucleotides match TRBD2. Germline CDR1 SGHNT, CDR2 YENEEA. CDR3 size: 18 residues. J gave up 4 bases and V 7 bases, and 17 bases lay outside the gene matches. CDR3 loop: CASTLLAGALVWYNEQFF. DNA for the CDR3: TGTGCCAGCACCCTATTAGCGGGAGCCCTAGTCTGGTACAATGAGCAGTTCTTC.

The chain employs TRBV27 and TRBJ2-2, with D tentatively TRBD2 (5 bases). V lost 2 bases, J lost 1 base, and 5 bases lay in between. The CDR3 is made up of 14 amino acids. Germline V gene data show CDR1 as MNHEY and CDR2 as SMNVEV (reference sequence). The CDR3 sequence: CASSLRENTGELFF. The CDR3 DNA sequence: TGTGCCAGCAGTTTACGGGAGAACACCGGGGAGCTGTTTTTT.

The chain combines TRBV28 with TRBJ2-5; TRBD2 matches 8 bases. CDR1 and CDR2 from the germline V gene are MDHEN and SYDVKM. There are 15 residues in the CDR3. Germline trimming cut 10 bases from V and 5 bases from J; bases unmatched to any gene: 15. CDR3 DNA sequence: TGTGCCACCGGAGGGCGGGGGGCCGAGGTTGAGACCCAGTACTTC. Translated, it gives CATGGRGAEVETQYF.

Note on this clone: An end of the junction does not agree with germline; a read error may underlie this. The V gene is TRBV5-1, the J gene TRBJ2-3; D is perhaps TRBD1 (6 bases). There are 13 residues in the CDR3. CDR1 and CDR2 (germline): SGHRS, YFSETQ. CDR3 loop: CANSPTGTDTQYF. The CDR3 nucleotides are TGCGCCAACAGCCCAACAGGGACAGATACGCAGTATTTT.

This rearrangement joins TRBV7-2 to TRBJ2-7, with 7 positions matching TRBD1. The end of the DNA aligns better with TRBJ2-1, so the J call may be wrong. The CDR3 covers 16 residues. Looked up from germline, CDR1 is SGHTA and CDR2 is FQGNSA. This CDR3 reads CASSLVVGQPYNEQFF. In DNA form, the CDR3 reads TGTGCCAGCAGCTTAGTAGTGGGACAGCCCTACAATGAGCAGTTCTTC.

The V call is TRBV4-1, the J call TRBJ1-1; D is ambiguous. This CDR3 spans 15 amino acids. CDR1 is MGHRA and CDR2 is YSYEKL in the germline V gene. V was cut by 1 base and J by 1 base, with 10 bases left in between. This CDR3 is CASSQGHSENTEAFF. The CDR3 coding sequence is TGCGCCAGCAGCCAAGGGCACAGTGAGAACACTGAAGCTTTCTTT.

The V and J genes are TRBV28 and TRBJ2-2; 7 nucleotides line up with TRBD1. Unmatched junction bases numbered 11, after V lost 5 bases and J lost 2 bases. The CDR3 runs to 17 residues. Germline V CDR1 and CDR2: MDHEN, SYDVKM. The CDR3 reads CASSPTMGQKNTGELFF. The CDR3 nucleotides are TGTGCCAGCAGTCCCACCATGGGACAGAAAAACACCGGGGAGCTGTTTTTT.

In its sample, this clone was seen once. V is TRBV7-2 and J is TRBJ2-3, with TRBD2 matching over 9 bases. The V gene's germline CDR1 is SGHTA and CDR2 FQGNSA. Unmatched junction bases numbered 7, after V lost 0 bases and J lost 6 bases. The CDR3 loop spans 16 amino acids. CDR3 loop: CASSLAPVAGVDTQYF. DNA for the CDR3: TGTGCCAGCAGCTTAGCGCCTGTAGCGGGAGTGGATACGCAGTATTTT.

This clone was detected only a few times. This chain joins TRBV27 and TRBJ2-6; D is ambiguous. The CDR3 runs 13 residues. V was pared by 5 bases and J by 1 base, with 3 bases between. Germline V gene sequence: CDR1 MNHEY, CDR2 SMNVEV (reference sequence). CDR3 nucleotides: TGTGCCAGCAGTCCTTCTGGGGCCAACGTCCTGACTTTC. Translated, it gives CASSPSGANVLTF.